This T cell receptor beta chain was sequenced for a study of blood T cell repertoires in COVID-19 (dated by TCRdb to 2020 to 2021). Context from the whole study: Samples covering the acute and convalescent phases of COVID-19 were provided by collaborators in the United States, Italy and Spain. Sample metadata almost always included a de-identified subject ID, COVID-19 status, age in years and sex. The samples were drawn from two sources: the first 160 participants of the ongoing ImmuneRACE study, and 1,200 or so subjects contributed by 6 global collaborators. HLA class I and class II types, where available, came from metadata supplied by the sample provider rather than from assay-based typing. The repertoires were released in a freely available public database intended as a resource for research on the immune response to SARS-CoV-2. Subjects who had been exposed to COVID-19, were actively infected with it, or had recovered from it provided the deeply sampled blood TCRbeta repertoires that made up the dataset. The material from the prospective study consisted of cDNA or gDNA derived from T cells, B-cell-depleted T cells, or PBMCs. The research as a whole found: The quantity of clinical and demographic metadata differed by source and by participant and was supplied without curation.

This clone showed up just once. The clone's antigen remains unknown. Nothing much larger sits one base from this clone, and base qualities are not available. Each collaborating institution followed its own protocols to collect whole blood in K2EDTA tubes. For TCRbeta analysis, collaborators shipped samples in one of three forms: frozen whole blood, isolated PBMCs, or DNA extracted from either of those sample types. The germline V gene (reference sequence) gives CDR1 as GTSNPN and CDR2 as SVGIG. V is clipped by 5 bases and J by 5 bases, and the sequence between their germline boundaries is 21 bases long. The CDR3 starts with the cysteine, ends with the phenylalanine, and has 15 residues. Kept here is only the CDR3 DNA, which spans 45 bases and is read in frame from base 1. TCRbeta CDR3 regions were amplified from genomic DNA using the immunoSEQ Assay, a bias-controlled multiplex PCR. Concerning the study's data processing: The number of nucleated cells in each sample was estimated by amplification of reference gene primers within the assay. To quantify the absolute abundance of each unique TCRbeta CDR3 rearrangement, sequence reads were collapsed and filtered. For each sample, productive Simpson clonality was calculated as the square root of Simpson's diversity index across productive rearrangements. The immuneACCESS repertoire file appears here via TCRdb, limited to in-frame rearrangements. These files lack a portion of the clones; in checked studies, under half of the deficit traces to unresolved V genes, and the cause of the others is not known. V, J and clone size are taken as reported in that table, and D and trimming were inferred from the DNA itself. The sample includes tens of thousands of clones, with around 87% observed a single time. The ten top clones hold approximately 7.4% of the sample.

Recombination connected TRBV30 to TRBJ1-1, with a weak D call of TRBD1 (6 bases match). Sequences were obtained from peripheral blood. The TCR originated in a human donor with acute or convalescent COVID-19. The donor label of this sample is uncertain. The sequenced DNA: TGTGCCTGGCTCTCGGACAGTTACAGGATAACTGAAGCTTTCTTT. Its protein is CAWLSDSYRITEAFF.